The 10 T cell receptor beta chains below all came from one sample that was sequenced in a study of blood T cell repertoires in COVID-19. Using immunoSEQ multiplex PCR, the repertoire was profiled, and TCRdb retains in-frame clones only, with some absent. The table includes roughly 80,000 clones, 75% to 85% detected once. Sequencing was done on a sample of peripheral blood. The receptors shown here come from a woman at least 80 years old with acute or convalescent COVID-19.

The chain couples TRBV19 to TRBJ2-1, with 10 positions matching TRBD2. Germline V gene lookup returns CDR1 LNHDA and CDR2 SQIVND (reference sequence). The CDR3 is 17 residues long. V shed 4 bases and J 5 bases; nucleotides not matched to a gene: 11. CDR3 amino acids: CASSTRTSGAPHNEQFF. CDR3 DNA sequence: TGTGCCAGTAGTACTCGGACTAGCGGAGCCCCCCACAATGAGCAGTTCTTC.

This sequence joins TRBV24-1 and TRBJ2-5; TRBD1 matches at 7 bases. Germline-derived CDR1 and CDR2 are KGHDR and SFDVKD. The CDR3 has 15 amino acids. V dropped 4 bases and J dropped 5; count of bases not matched to a gene: 9. The DNA for the CDR3 is TGTGCCACCAGTGAGGCGACAGGGTCGGGGGAGACCCAGTACTTC. The encoded protein is CATSEATGSGETQYF.

This chain joins TRBV19 and TRBJ1-5, with D unclear. V was clipped by 3 bases and J by 9 bases, with 12 bases between them. The CDR3 extends over 13 amino acids. The germline V gene encodes CDR1 LNHDA and CDR2 SQIVND (reference sequence). The CDR3 sequence: CASSMVAAMPQHF. The CDR3 DNA is TGTGCCAGTAGTATGGTGGCGGCGATGCCCCAGCATTTT.

V is TRBV5-4 and J is TRBJ2-7; the D gene is possibly TRBD2 (7 bases). Germline V gives CDR1 SGHNT, CDR2 YYREEE (reference sequence). CDR3 size: 15 residues. V dropped 0 bases and J dropped 2 bases, with 12 bases sitting between them. The CDR3 reads CASSLGGGGAYEQYF. The CDR3, as DNA: TGTGCCAGCAGCTTGGGAGGGGGGGGAGCCTACGAGCAGTACTTC.

The rearrangement uses TRBV7-2 and TRBJ2-7, with 7 bases fitting TRBD1. This CDR3 region has 14 residues. V gave up 5 bases and J gave up 2 bases; unmatched junction bases: 6. CDR1 is SGHTA and CDR2 is FQGNSA in the germline V gene. The CDR3, as DNA: TGTGCCAGCAGCCTAGGACAGGAGGCCTACGAGCAGTACTTC. This encodes CASSLGQEAYEQYF. The full variable domain, completed using reference TRBV7-2 and TRBJ2-7, is GAGVSQSPSNKVTEKGKDVELRCDPISGHTALYWYRQSLGQGLEFLIYFQGNSAPDKSGLPSDRFSAERTGGSVSTLTIQRTQQEDSAVYLCASSLGQEAYEQYFGPGTRLTVT.

This chain joins TRBV7-3 and TRBJ1-3, with 7 bases lining up with TRBD1. This CDR3 has 14 amino acids. From germline, CDR1 is SGHTA and CDR2 FQGTGA. Trimming at V came to 4 bases and at J to 2 bases, leaving 2 bases not matched to a gene. CDR3 residues: CASSSGTAGNTIYF. Here the CDR3 DNA reads TGTGCCAGCAGCTCCGGGACAGCTGGAAACACCATATATTTT.

The chain joins TRBV24-1 to TRBJ2-1; D might be TRBD1 (5 bases). The CDR3 is 14 amino acids. The ends were cut back, 9 bases at V and 0 bases at J, with 11 bases in the middle. The germline gives CDR1 KGHDR, CDR2 SFDVKD. The CDR3 DNA follows: TGTGCCACCCCTTGGGGCGGCTCCTACAATGAGCAGTTCTTC. As protein: CATPWGGSYNEQFF.

V gene TRBV2 combines with J gene TRBJ2-5; 8 bases map to TRBD2. J gave up 3 bases and V 7 bases, and 10 bases lay outside the gene matches. Looked up from germline, CDR1 is SNHLY and CDR2 is FYNNEI. The CDR3 contains 15 residues. The CDR3 nucleotides are TGTGCCAGCAACAGAGAGAGCGGGAGTGAAGAGACCCAGTACTTC. Translated, it gives CASNRESGSEETQYF. The full variable domain, with the rest looked up from reference TRBV2 and TRBJ2-5, is EPEVTQTPSHQVTQMGQEVILRCVPISNHLYFYWYRQILGQKVEFLVSFYNNEISEKSEIFDDQFSVERPDGSNFTLKIRSTKLEDSAMYFCASNRESGSEETQYFGPGTRLLVL.

This sequence joins TRBV7-9 and TRBJ2-5, with D perhaps TRBD2 (6 bases). The CDR3 is 14 residues long. V dropped 3 bases and J dropped 5 bases, with 13 bases sitting between them. CDR1 is SEHNR and CDR2 is FQNEAQ in the germline V gene (reference sequence). CDR3 in DNA: TGTGCCAGCAGCTTCTGGGACCGGGAGGAGACCCAGTACTTC. It specifies CASSFWDREETQYF.

The chain recombines TRBV7-2 with TRBJ2-3, with 7 positions matching TRBD2. J lost 6 bases, V lost 2 bases, and 5 bases had no gene match. CDR1 SGHTA and CDR2 FQGNSA come from the germline V gene. This CDR3 has 14 residues. In DNA form, the CDR3 reads TGTGCCAGCAGCTTAACAGCGGGAAGGGATACGCAGTATTTT. Protein sequence: CASSLTAGRDTQYF.